The 24 T cell receptor beta chains below come from one sample, sequenced in a study of OX40 agonist ivuxolimab in advanced cancers. Clones were read by immunoSEQ multiplex PCR, and TCRdb kept only the in-frame ones, dropping some. The profile shows about 66,000 clones, 80% to 85% of them singletons. Sample: CD4+ or CD8+ T cells sorted from blood, taken in a trial of the OX40 agonist ivuxolimab. These receptors all come from an adult with an advanced solid tumor such as melanoma, head and neck, liver or kidney cancer.

V and J are TRBV5-1 and TRBJ2-3; perhaps TRBD1 as D (6 bases). The CDR3 runs to 16 residues. Trimming removed 0 bases from V and 0 bases from J, with 11 bases in between. The germline gives CDR1 SGHRS, CDR2 YFSETQ. CDR3: CASSLDRQASTDTQYF. The CDR3 DNA sequence: TGCGCCAGCAGCTTGGATAGACAGGCTAGCACAGATACGCAGTATTTT.

The sample holds one count of this clone. The V call is TRBV11-3, the J call TRBJ2-5; TRBD2 is a possible D gene (6 bases). CDR1 SGHNT and CDR2 YENEEA come from the germline V gene. The ends were cut back, 1 base at V and 4 bases at J, with 7 bases in the middle. CDR3 length: 13 amino acids. CDR3 bases: TGTGCCAGCAGCTTAGGGCGGGGAGAGACCCAGTACTTC. Encoded protein: CASSLGRGETQYF.

The gene calls are TRBV5-6 and TRBJ2-1, with D tentatively TRBD2 (7 bases). Trimming left V 4 bases short and J 5 bases short, with 13 bases between. The CDR3 loop spans 14 amino acids. Germline values: CDR1 SGHDT, CDR2 YYEEEE. CDR3 loop: CASSLGGAHNEQFF. DNA of the CDR3: TGTGCCAGCAGCCTGGGGGGGGCTCACAATGAGCAGTTCTTC.

The rearrangement joins TRBV7-2 to TRBJ2-4; D is perhaps TRBD1 (6 bases). V was trimmed by 0 bases and J by 7 bases, leaving 19 bases between them. The CDR3 spans 17 residues. CDR1 SGHTA and CDR2 FQGNSA come from the germline V gene. CDR3 region: CASSLARGRGPGNIQYF. The CDR3, as DNA: TGTGCCAGCAGCTTAGCCCGGGGCAGGGGACCGGGGAACATTCAGTACTTC.

This clone is medium-sized in the sample. The V call is TRBV28, the J call TRBJ1-5; 8 bases line up with TRBD1. Trimming cost V 4 bases and J 6 bases; bases outside gene matches: 2. Germline values: CDR1 MDHEN, CDR2 SYDVKM. This CDR3 spans 13 amino acids. CDR3 sequence: CASSSGGTQPQHF. CDR3 nucleotides: TGTGCCAGCAGTTCAGGGGGCACTCAGCCCCAGCATTTT.

This chain links TRBV18 with TRBJ1-1; D unresolved. The V and J ends lost 2 bases and 0 bases respectively, with 7 bases between them. The CDR3 is made up of 14 amino acids. CDR1 KGHSH and CDR2 LQKENI come from the germline V gene. Here the CDR3 DNA reads TGTGCCAGCTCACCAGACGTATTGAACACTGAAGCTTTCTTT. Translation: CASSPDVLNTEAFF.

For this clone: Other DNA sequences from this sample encode an identical CDR3 as well. The chain links TRBV7-9 to TRBJ2-3, with D possibly matching TRBD2 (5 bases). The CDR3 is made up of 14 amino acids. V was trimmed by 1 base and J by 2 bases, leaving 7 bases between them. CDR1 and CDR2 from the germline V gene are SEHNR and FQNEAQ (reference sequence). The CDR3 DNA sequence: TGTGCCAGCAGCTTAGGAGGGATCACAGATACGCAGTATTTT. Translated: CASSLGGITDTQYF.

J is TRBJ1-5 and V is TRBV7-2; D is possibly TRBD1 (6 bases). With 1 base removed from V and 3 bases from J, the gap between germline ends came to 13 bases. Germline lookup yields CDR1 SGHTA and CDR2 FQGNSA. The CDR3 is made up of 16 amino acids. The CDR3 protein is CASSLGPGQINQPQHF. Here the CDR3 DNA reads TGTGCCAGCAGCTTAGGCCCTGGACAGATCAATCAGCCCCAGCATTTT.

Only one count was recorded for this clone. This rearrangement joins TRBV18 to TRBJ1-2; unclear D gene. V dropped 1 base and J dropped 2 bases, with 8 bases sitting between them. CDR3 length equals 14 residues. CDR1 is KGHSH, CDR2 LQKENI, per germline. This CDR3 reads CASSPLGENYGYTF. The CDR3 DNA follows: TGTGCCAGCTCACCACTAGGAGAGAACTATGGCTACACCTTC. Combining the CDR3 with reference TRBV18 and TRBJ1-2 gives the whole variable domain NAGVMQNPRHLVRRRGQEARLRCSPMKGHSHVYWYRQLPEEGLKFMVYLQKENIIDESGMPKERFSAEFPKEGPSILRIQQVVRGDSAAYFCASSPLGENYGYTFGSGTRLTVV.

V is TRBV6-5 and J is TRBJ2-5, with TRBD1 matching 12 bases. The DNA end is more similar to TRBJ2-7, so the J call may be wrong. The V gene's germline CDR1 is MNHEY and CDR2 SVGAGI. CDR3 length: 16 amino acids. This CDR3 reads CASSYSIGTGGAEQYF. The CDR3 region has the DNA TGTGCCAGCAGTTACTCGATCGGGACAGGGGGCGCCGAGCAGTACTTC.

This clone turned up a few times. The V gene is TRBV6-6, the J gene TRBJ2-7; the D is unclear. The germline V gene has CDR1 MNHNY and CDR2 SVGAGI (reference sequence). The V gene lost 8 bases and the J gene lost 7 bases, with 12 bases spanning the gap. CDR3 size: 11 residues. CDR3 loop: CASQKNSEQYF. CDR3 DNA sequence: TGTGCCAGCCAAAAGAACAGTGAGCAGTACTTC.

The CDR3 is CASSYSGPGGYTF. CDR3 nucleotide sequence: TGTGCCAGCAGTTACTCGGGGCCGGGCGGCTACACCTTC. The rearrangement uses TRBV6-5 and TRBJ1-2; a weak D match, TRBD1 (5 bases). This CDR3 has 13 residues. The V gene's germline CDR1 is MNHEY and CDR2 SVGAGI. Trimming shortened V by 0 bases and J by 8 bases, and 10 bases separated the two germline ends.

The gene calls are TRBV6-4 and TRBJ2-7; D gene unclear. The CDR3 covers 13 residues. Between the trimmed V and J ends, which lost 6 bases and 0 bases, there was a span of 9 bases. Germline loops: CDR1 MRHNA, CDR2 SNTAGT. DNA of the CDR3: TGTGCCAGCAGCCAAATTACCTCCTACGAGCAGTACTTC. Its protein product is CASSQITSYEQYF.

The rearrangement links TRBV10-3 to TRBJ1-6, with D unclear. Between the trimmed V and J ends, which lost 8 bases and 0 bases, there was a span of 26 bases. The CDR3 runs to 20 residues. The germline gives CDR1 ENHRY, CDR2 SYGVKD. CDR3 protein: CAIDLNDWPNLYSYNSPLHF. CDR3 coding DNA: TGTGCCATCGACCTCAACGACTGGCCGAACCTATACTCCTATAATTCACCCCTCCACTTT.

This clone was picked up many times. The J gene is TRBJ1-1, the V gene TRBV29-1; D is ambiguous. Germline V gene data show CDR1 as SQVTM and CDR2 as ANQGSEA. Trimming took off 7 bases at V and 2 bases at J, with 14 bases between the two ends. CDR3 size: 13 residues. The CDR3 region is CSAGSTINTEAFF. CDR3 bases: TGCAGCGCTGGATCGACAATTAACACTGAAGCTTTCTTT.

The gene calls are TRBV28 and TRBJ1-2, with D hard to call. The CDR3 runs to 13 residues. In germline, CDR1 is MDHEN, CDR2 SYDVKM. V was clipped by 6 bases and J by 5 bases, with 13 bases between them. CDR3 in DNA: TGTGCCAGCAGAACACCCAGGCGTTATGGCTACACCTTC. Amino acids: CASRTPRRYGYTF.

The V gene is TRBV27, the J gene TRBJ2-7; TRBD1 matches 8 bases. Germline CDR1 reads MNHEY; CDR2 reads SMNVEV (reference sequence). Trimming at V came to 6 bases and at J to 2 bases, leaving 6 bases not matched to a gene. This CDR3 spans 14 amino acids. DNA for the CDR3: TGTGCCAGCAGCCCCAGGACAGGGCCCTACGAGCAGTACTTC. Translated, it gives CASSPRTGPYEQYF.

This clone came up a few times. V gene TRBV6-6 combines with J gene TRBJ2-5; 8 nucleotides agree with TRBD1. The CDR3 contains 13 residues. Germline V gene sequence: CDR1 MNHNY, CDR2 SVGAGI (reference sequence). The V segment lost 5 bases and the J segment 5 bases; nucleotides outside the gene matches: 4. CDR3 sequence (DNA): TGTGCCAGCAGTAACGGACAGGGCGAGACCCAGTACTTC. This gives the protein CASSNGQGETQYF.

The V and J genes are TRBV7-9 and TRBJ2-5; D remains ambiguous. The CDR3 spans 13 residues. CDR1 and CDR2 (germline): SEHNR, FQNEAQ (reference sequence). Trimming removed 6 bases from V and 2 bases from J, with 10 bases in between. The chain's CDR3 is CASSSLTQETQYF. The CDR3 DNA is TGTGCCAGCAGTTCCTTGACTCAAGAGACCCAGTACTTC.

The CDR3 reads CAIEDGTGELFF. The CDR3 nucleotides read TGTGCCATCGAAGACGGAACCGGGGAGCTGTTTTTT. The chain joins TRBV15 to TRBJ2-2; D uncertain. Germline V lookup: CDR1 LNHNV, CDR2 YYDKDF (reference sequence). The germline V and J ends were trimmed by 10 bases and 5 bases, with 11 bases remaining between them. CDR3 length: 12 amino acids.

This chain links TRBV4-2 with TRBJ1-5; no definite D call. Germline-derived CDR1 and CDR2 are LGHNA and YNFKEQ. The CDR3 runs to 15 residues. V was trimmed by 5 bases and J by 0 bases, leaving 11 bases between them. The CDR3 sequence: CASSLTFNSNQPQHF. Written as DNA, the CDR3 is TGTGCCAGCAGCTTGACCTTTAATAGCAATCAGCCCCAGCATTTT.

This clone is a singleton in its sample. This chain uses TRBV2 with TRBJ2-3, with 8 nucleotides matching TRBD1. This CDR3 comprises 18 residues. Trimming cost V 7 bases and J 0 bases; bases outside gene matches: 15. From germline, CDR1 is SNHLY and CDR2 FYNNEI. CDR3 nucleotides: TGTGCCAGCATTCGAAGAGGAGAAACAGGGGGTAGCACAGATACGCAGTATTTT. Translation gives CASIRRGETGGSTDTQYF.

The V and J genes are TRBV6-1 and TRBJ1-4; D is undetermined. The V gene's germline CDR1 is MNHNS and CDR2 SASEGT. The CDR3 consists of 14 residues. V shed 4 bases and J shed 5 bases, with 11 bases lying between them. The CDR3 loop is CASSGVVANEKLFF. As DNA, the CDR3 is TGTGCCAGCAGTGGGGTGGTGGCGAATGAAAAACTGTTTTTT.

The genes are TRBV27 and TRBJ2-1; TRBD1 matches 8 bases. The germline V gene encodes CDR1 MNHEY and CDR2 SMNVEV (reference sequence). This CDR3 comprises 15 residues. The junction had 14 bases not matched to a gene; V was cut back by 6 bases and J by 10 bases. The CDR3 DNA is TGTGCCAGCAGCCCTGTGGACAGGGAGTTTGGGGAGCAGTTCTTC. Protein sequence: CASSPVDREFGEQFF.